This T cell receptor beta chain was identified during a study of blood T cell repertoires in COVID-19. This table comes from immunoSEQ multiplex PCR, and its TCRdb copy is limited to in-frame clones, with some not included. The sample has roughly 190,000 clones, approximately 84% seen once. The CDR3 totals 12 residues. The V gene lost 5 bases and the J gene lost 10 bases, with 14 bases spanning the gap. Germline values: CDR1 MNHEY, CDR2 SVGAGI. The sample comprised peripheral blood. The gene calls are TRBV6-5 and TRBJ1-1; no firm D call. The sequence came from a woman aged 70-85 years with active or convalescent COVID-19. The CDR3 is CASSRPGRGAFF. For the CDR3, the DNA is TGTGCCAGCAGTCGCCCGGGGAGAGGAGCTTTCTTT.